This passage covers 28 T cell receptor beta chains from one sample sequenced in a study of control samples from healthy donors and cancer patients. Produced via immunoSEQ multiplex PCR; TCRdb's table is partial and in-frame only. The sample comprises more than 85,000 clones, around nine tenths of which are singletons, and more than 3.5% rests with the top ten. Sequences were obtained from blood. The source of these receptors is a human donor in good health. The donor label of this sample is uncertain.

The genes are TRBV7-9 and TRBJ1-3, with unresolved D. CDR1 is SEHNR and CDR2 is FQNEAQ in the germline V gene (reference sequence). V was shortened by 5 bases and J by 0 bases, with 14 bases between the two germline ends. CDR3 length: 16 residues. CDR3: CASSTEKMRSGNTIYF. The CDR3 coding sequence is TGTGCCAGCAGCACCGAAAAAATGCGCTCTGGAAACACCATATATTTT.

The CDR3 region is CASSDPRETQYF. As DNA, the CDR3 is TGTGCCAGCAGTGATCCTCGGGAGACCCAGTACTTC. The chain combines TRBV25-1 with TRBJ2-5; no definite D call. The CDR3 totals 12 residues. Germline lookup yields CDR1 MGHDK and CDR2 SYGVNS. V was cut by 3 bases and J by 5 bases, with 7 bases left in between.

J is TRBJ1-2 and V is TRBV19, with D uncertain. Trimming took off 5 bases at V and 2 bases at J, with 18 bases between the two ends. Germline CDR1 LNHDA, CDR2 SQIVND (reference sequence). This CDR3 is 16 amino acids long. CDR3 sequence (DNA): TGTGCCAGTAGTCCCCGGAGCGGGGAGCTGAACTATGGCTACACCTTC. Its protein product is CASSPRSGELNYGYTF.

The chain joins TRBV7-3 to TRBJ2-3, with a weak D call TRBD1 (6 bases). Germline V gene data show CDR1 as SGHTA and CDR2 as FQGTGA. V shed 1 base and J shed 12 bases, with 11 bases lying between them. The length of the CDR3 is 12 residues. In nucleotides, the CDR3 is TGTGCCAGCAGCTTAAAAGGACAGCCCCAGTATTTT. It is translated as CASSLKGQPQYF.

This clone has a single count. The chain carries TRBV5-1 and TRBJ2-3; TRBD1 is a possible D gene (6 bases). The CDR3 extends over 14 amino acids. Trimming left V 5 bases short and J 3 bases short, with 13 bases between. CDR1 and CDR2 from the germline V gene are SGHRS and YFSETQ. The CDR3 loop is CASRDRQVTDTQYF. The CDR3 DNA reads TGCGCCAGCAGGGATAGACAGGTGACAGATACGCAGTATTTT.

V and J are TRBV6-5 and TRBJ1-6; D not certain. The CDR3 loop spans 15 amino acids. The V gene's germline CDR1 is MNHEY and CDR2 SVGAGI. Trimming stripped 7 bases from V and 6 bases from J, with 16 bases between. CDR3 sequence: CASTPDPAGNSPLHF. The CDR3 coding sequence is TGTGCCAGCACCCCCGACCCCGCGGGTAATTCACCCCTCCACTTT.

V and J are TRBV5-1 and TRBJ2-1; D remains ambiguous. The V gene lost 4 bases and the J gene lost 3 bases, with 17 bases spanning the gap. From germline, CDR1 is SGHRS and CDR2 YFSETQ. The CDR3 length is 16 residues. Here the CDR3 reads CASSKGSFSNYNEQFF. The CDR3 nucleotides read TGCGCCAGCAGCAAAGGCTCGTTCTCAAACTACAATGAGCAGTTCTTC.

The chain couples TRBV30 to TRBJ1-2; D perhaps matches TRBD1 (5 bases). Germline CDR1 is GTSNPN and CDR2 is SVGIG (reference sequence). CDR3 size: 12 residues. Trimming cost V 8 bases and J 5 bases, with 15 bases left between them. CDR3 nucleotide sequence: TGTGCCACAAAGGGGCCCGCATATGGCTACACCTTC. This codes for CATKGPAYGYTF.

The chain couples TRBV6-7 to TRBJ1-1, with 7 bases fitting TRBD1. TRBV6-7 is designated an ORF whose function remains uncertain. V was pared by 6 bases and J by 1 base, with 5 bases of the junction left unmatched. This CDR3 is built from 14 residues. The CDR3 DNA follows: TGTGCCAGCAGCTATAGACAGGGGAACACTGAAGCTTTCTTT. This sequence encodes CASSYRQGNTEAFF.

The rearrangement links TRBV6-2 or TRBV6-3 to TRBJ2-5, with D hard to call. The CDR3 is 16 amino acids. V was shortened by 0 bases and J by 4 bases, with 15 bases between the two germline ends. CDR1 is MNHEY, CDR2 SVGEGT, per germline. The CDR3 spells CASSYSVTIGRETQYF. DNA for the CDR3: TGTGCCAGCAGTTACTCGGTCACAATCGGGCGAGAGACCCAGTACTTC.

This clone showed up just a few times. The genes are TRBV19 and TRBJ2-7; D gene uncertain. CDR3 length: 13 amino acids. CDR1 LNHDA and CDR2 SQIVND come from the germline V gene (reference sequence). The V end lost 2 bases, the J end lost 4 bases, and 9 bases lay between the germline ends. For the CDR3, the DNA is TGTGCCAGTAGTATAAAGGCAGAGTACGAGCAGTACTTC. Translated: CASSIKAEYEQYF.

The chain links TRBV5-6 to TRBJ2-6, with D unresolved. The germline gives CDR1 SGHDT, CDR2 YYEEEE. This CDR3 has 16 residues. With 1 base removed from V and 2 bases from J, the gap between germline ends came to 10 bases. DNA for the CDR3: TGTGCCAGCAGCTTGCACATTCAGGCTGGGGCCAACGTCCTGACTTTC. Its translation: CASSLHIQAGANVLTF.

The chain uses TRBV27 and TRBJ2-7; D is undetermined. Germline lookup yields CDR1 MNHEY and CDR2 SMNVEV (reference sequence). The length of the CDR3 is 13 residues. Trimming removed 4 bases from V and 0 bases from J, with 7 bases in between. CDR3 protein: CASSSADSYEQYF. The CDR3 DNA reads TGTGCCAGCAGTTCGGCCGACTCCTACGAGCAGTACTTC.

The chain joins TRBV18 to TRBJ2-1; no reliable D call. From germline, CDR1 is KGHSH and CDR2 LQKENI. Trimming removed 5 bases from V and 4 bases from J, with 15 bases in between. The CDR3 is 15 amino acids. The CDR3 region is CASSKSGGGYNEQFF. The CDR3, as DNA: TGTGCCAGCTCAAAGTCAGGCGGTGGGTACAATGAGCAGTTCTTC.

The CDR3 DNA follows: TGTGCCAGCAGCTTGGGATACGAGCAGTACGTC. The encoded protein is CASSLGYEQYV. The chain employs TRBV5-6 and TRBJ2-7; D is ambiguous. The V and J ends lost 0 bases and 4 bases respectively, with 2 bases between them. The CDR3 runs to 11 residues. Germline V gene data show CDR1 as SGHDT and CDR2 as YYEEEE.

The chain joins TRBV5-4 to TRBJ1-2; D uncertain. Trimming removed 2 bases at V and 1 base at J, with 24 bases between. The CDR3 contains 19 residues. Germline loops: CDR1 SGHNT, CDR2 YYREEE (reference sequence). In DNA form, the CDR3 reads TGTGCCAGCAGCTTCTCAGATACCAGTGCCTTTGGGATTAACTATGGCTACACCTTC. Amino acids: CASSFSDTSAFGINYGYTF.

This rearrangement joins TRBV6-1 to TRBJ1-2; weak D call: TRBD1 (6 bases). Germline CDR1 is MNHNS and CDR2 is SASEGT. The CDR3 runs to 16 residues. V was trimmed by 4 bases and J by 2 bases, leaving 17 bases between them. CDR3 loop: CASSGLMDSTNYGYTF. The CDR3 bases are TGTGCCAGCAGTGGATTGATGGACAGTACAAACTATGGCTACACCTTC.

The chain joins TRBV5-4 to TRBJ1-1, with a possible D match to TRBD1 (6 bases). Germline CDR1 is SGHNT and CDR2 is YYREEE (reference sequence). The CDR3 contains 13 residues. Trimming pared 3 bases from V and 4 bases from J, leaving 10 bases between. The CDR3 loop is CASSSGGGTEAFF. The CDR3 DNA is TGTGCCAGCAGCTCCGGAGGGGGCACTGAAGCTTTCTTT.

The genes are TRBV2 and TRBJ2-3; 7 nucleotides line up with TRBD1. The CDR3 contains 14 residues. The germline CDR1 and CDR2 sequences are SNHLY and FYNNEI. Unmatched junction bases numbered 2, after V lost 1 base and J lost 4 bases. The DNA for the CDR3 is TGTGCCAGCAGTGAAGTAGGGACAGCAGATACGCAGTATTTT. Translating gives CASSEVGTADTQYF.

The V call is TRBV21-1, the J call TRBJ2-7; TRBD1, the table's D call, was not compared with the DNA. TRBV21-1 is shown as a pseudogene. CDR3 length: 14 residues. CDR3 bases: TGTGCCAGCAGCAAAGGCCCTCCGCCAGGTGAGCAGTACGTC. This translates into CASSKGPPPGEQYV.

This chain links TRBV25-1 with TRBJ1-2; D is perhaps TRBD1 (6 bases). Looked up from germline, CDR1 is MGHDK and CDR2 is SYGVNS. Deletions cut 5 bases from V and 3 bases from J, with 19 bases between. The CDR3 consists of 16 residues. Written as DNA, the CDR3 is TGTGCCAGCAGTACAAATGGGGGGGCAGGGGACTATGGCTACACCTTC. Protein sequence: CASSTNGGAGDYGYTF.

This clone was observed once. The genes are TRBV5-1 and TRBJ1-1; D gene ambiguous. The CDR3 is made up of 17 amino acids. Germline values: CDR1 SGHRS, CDR2 YFSETQ. V shed 4 bases and J shed 0 bases, with 19 bases lying between them. CDR3 sequence: CASSPDWGRRVNTEAFF. The CDR3 DNA sequence: TGCGCCAGCAGCCCCGATTGGGGTCGGAGGGTGAACACTGAAGCTTTCTTT.

This clone was counted a single time. CDR3 in DNA: TGTGCCAGCAGTTCGGGACGGAGCTCCTACGAGCAGTACTTC. This translates into CASSSGRSSYEQYF. The chain couples TRBV28 to TRBJ2-7; D assignment may be TRBD1 or TRBD2 (5 bases each). The CDR3 spans 14 residues. The germline V and J ends were trimmed by 4 bases and 0 bases, with 10 bases remaining between them. CDR1 is MDHEN, CDR2 SYDVKM, per germline.

This clone is a singleton in its sample. The chain is built from TRBV28 and TRBJ2-7, with D possibly being TRBD2 (6 bases). The CDR3 loop spans 14 amino acids. Germline V gene lookup returns CDR1 MDHEN and CDR2 SYDVKM. V shed 5 bases and J shed 4 bases, with 15 bases lying between them. The CDR3 DNA reads as TGTGCCAGCAGTAAAATGGGGGGAAAGTACGAGCAGTACTTC. Translating it yields CASSKMGGKYEQYF.

The genes are TRBV12-5 and TRBJ2-1; TRBD2 matches at 7 bases. This CDR3 contains 15 residues. After removal of 0 bases from V and 5 bases from J, the junction contained 4 bases not matched to a gene. Germline V gene data show CDR1 as LGHNT and CDR2 as FRNRAP. DNA for the CDR3: TGTGCTAGTGGTTTGGTAGCGGGGAGCGACAATGAGCAGTTCTTC. This translates into CASGLVAGSDNEQFF.

This clone was found a few times. The chain is built from TRBV30 and TRBJ1-2, with D unresolved. V was pared by 0 bases and J by 8 bases, with 7 bases between. The CDR3 extends over 11 amino acids. Germline loops: CDR1 GTSNPN, CDR2 SVGIG (reference sequence). The CDR3 reads CAWSVQSGYTF. DNA of the CDR3: TGTGCCTGGAGTGTACAGTCCGGCTACACCTTC.

The rearrangement links TRBV20-1 to TRBJ1-4; D is perhaps TRBD1 (5 bases). Per germline, CDR1 DFQATT and CDR2 SNEGSKA (reference sequence). CDR3 length: 11 amino acids. With 1 base removed from V and 14 bases from J, the gap between germline ends came to 11 bases. Here the CDR3 DNA reads TGCAGTGCTAGAGGGGCTGGGGGGCTGTTTTTT. Its protein is CSARGAGGLFF.

The rearrangement joins TRBV5-1 to TRBJ2-5; no clear D gene. CDR1 is SGHRS and CDR2 is YFSETQ in the germline V gene. CDR3 length: 13 amino acids. V shed 1 base and J shed 2 bases, with 6 bases lying between them. The DNA of the CDR3 is TGCGCCAGCAGCTTGCCCACGCAAGAGACCCAGTACTTC. Residues: CASSLPTQETQYF. Drawing the rest from reference TRBV5-1 and TRBJ2-5, the complete variable domain is KAGVTQTPRYLIKTRGQQVTLSCSPISGHRSVSWYQQTPGQGLQFLFEYFSETQRNKGNFPGRFSGRQFSNSRSEMNVSTLELGDSALYLCASSLPTQETQYFGPGTRLLVL.